This TCR beta chain was documented in a study of shared clonotypes between healthy human individuals. V shed 2 bases and J 6 bases; nucleotides not matched to a gene: 6. Germline V gives CDR1 SGHAT, CDR2 FQDESV (reference sequence). The CDR3 extends over 16 amino acids. Concerning this clone: Its specificity is unknown.

Several immunoSEQ plates received, in even portions, the genomic DNA of each subset. Measured with immunoSEQ multiplex PCR; TCRdb has only the in-frame clones, and not every one. The table has approximately 2,300,000 clones, 92% seen once. Study-wide points: What limited the represented genetic and exposure-history diversity was the small number of donors. Non-shared clonotypes were found to have lower generation probabilities than the clonotypes that were shared by all four of the sorted-subset donors.

Material: naive CD4+ T cells from PBMCs. Noted subset: CD45RA+ positively selected. This rearrangement joins TRBV11-1 to TRBJ2-1; 11 bases fit TRBD2. This TCR was recovered from a young man in good health. Some clones in this sample may be carry-over from other donors' samples. The CDR3 loop reads CASSLFWGTSGNEQFF. Here the CDR3 DNA reads TGTGCCAGCAGCTTATTTTGGGGGACTAGCGGCAATGAGCAGTTCTTC.